What follows are 6 T cell receptor beta chains derived from one specimen sequenced in a study of T cell repertoires in cytomegalovirus infection (dated by TCRdb to the late 2010s). The sequencer was an Illumina HiSeq 1500. Through fastp at Q25 and MiXCR, TCRdb rebuilt clones from the public reads, retaining in-frame beta chains. Duplicate CDR3 protein sequences are folded into a single record with the most common DNA and genes. For this sample the table gives about 320,000 distinct CDR3 sequences, of which more than 8% were detected only once. Jointly, the top ten make up 3.5% to 4.5% of the sample. What was sequenced was PBMCs. The receptors were sampled from a human donor in good health (CMV status not recorded). Some clones in this sample may be carry-over from other donors' samples.

This clonotype was picked up a small number of times. V usage is TRBV18 and J usage is TRBJ1-1; D not resolved. The CDR3 has 13 residues. Per the germline V gene, CDR1 is KGHSH and CDR2 is LQKENI. Trimming removed 2 bases from V and 2 bases from J, with 6 bases in between. The CDR3 loop is CASSPNGNTEAFF. The CDR3 DNA reads as TGTGCCAGCTCACCAAACGGCAACACTGAAGCTTTCTTT.

This clonotype showed up many times. The chain recombines TRBV7-2 with TRBJ2-5, with D maybe TRBD2 (5 bases). Between the trimmed V and J ends, which lost 5 bases and 5 bases, there was a span of 21 bases. This CDR3 is built from 16 residues. Germline loops: CDR1 SGHTA, CDR2 FQGNSA. CDR3 in amino acids: CASSPGNHVVGETQYF. The DNA for the CDR3 is TGTGCCAGCAGCCCCGGGAACCACGTAGTGGGGGAGACCCAGTACTTC.

This clonotype was observed a handful of times. The chain combines TRBV11-3 with TRBJ1-1; unclear D gene. This CDR3 region has 14 residues. The germline V gene encodes CDR1 SGHNT and CDR2 YENEEA. V was clipped by 4 bases and J by 1 base, with 10 bases between them. CDR3 region: CASSWRGPNTEAFF. CDR3 DNA: TGTGCCAGCAGCTGGAGAGGACCGAACACTGAAGCTTTCTTT.

This clonotype was recorded a few times. The V and J genes are TRBV6-5 and TRBJ2-1; TRBD2 aligns across 9 bases. With V trimmed by 6 bases and J by 6 bases, 9 bases remained unmatched. Germline CDR1 is MNHEY and CDR2 is SVGAGI. The CDR3 spans 15 residues. CDR3 sequence: CASSLRGGPGNEQFF. CDR3 nucleotide sequence: TGTGCCAGCAGCTTGCGGGGGGGCCCGGGCAATGAGCAGTTCTTC.

This clonotype was found many times. The chain recombines TRBV7-2 with TRBJ2-3; D ambiguous. This CDR3 spans 14 amino acids. From germline, CDR1 is SGHTA and CDR2 FQGNSA. V dropped 5 bases and J dropped 0 bases, with 9 bases sitting between them. The CDR3 DNA reads TGTGCCAGCAGCCCCAGCCGTAGCACAGATACGCAGTATTTT. Amino acids: CASSPSRSTDTQYF.

This clonotype showed up many times. CDR3 nucleotides: TGTGCCAGCAGTTTCTCGACAGGAGGCACTGAAGCTTTCTTT. It codes for CASSFSTGGTEAFF. The V call is TRBV12-3 or TRBV12-4, the J call TRBJ1-1; maybe TRBD1 (6 bases). Trimming shortened V by 3 bases and J by 4 bases, and 12 bases separated the two germline ends. CDR3 length equals 14 residues.